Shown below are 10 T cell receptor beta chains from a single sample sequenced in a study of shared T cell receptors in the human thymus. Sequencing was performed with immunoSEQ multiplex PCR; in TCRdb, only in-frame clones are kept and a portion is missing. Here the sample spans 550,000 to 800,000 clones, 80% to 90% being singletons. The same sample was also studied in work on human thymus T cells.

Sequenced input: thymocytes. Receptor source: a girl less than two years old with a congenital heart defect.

The DNA of the CDR3 is TGTGCCAGCAGTGCCGACAGAGAAGCTTTCTTT. Translating it yields CASSADREAFF. The rearrangement links TRBV6-5 to TRBJ1-1, with D possibly being TRBD1 (5 bases). Germline V gives CDR1 MNHEY, CDR2 SVGAGI. The CDR3 contains 11 residues. Trimming left V 5 bases short and J 8 bases short, with 9 bases between.

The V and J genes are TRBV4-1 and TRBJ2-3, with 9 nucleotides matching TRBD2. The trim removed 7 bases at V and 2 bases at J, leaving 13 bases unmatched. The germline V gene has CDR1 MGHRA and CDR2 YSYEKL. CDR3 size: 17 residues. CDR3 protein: CASKGRGGPTNTDTQYF. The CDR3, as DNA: TGCGCCAGCAAGGGGCGGGGGGGCCCGACTAACACAGATACGCAGTATTTT.

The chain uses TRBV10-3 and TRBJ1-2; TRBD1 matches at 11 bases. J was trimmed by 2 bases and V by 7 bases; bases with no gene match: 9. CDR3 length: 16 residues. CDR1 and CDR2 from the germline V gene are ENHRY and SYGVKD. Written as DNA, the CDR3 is TGTGCCATCAAGAGGGACAGGGGGAATGGGAACTATGGCTACACCTTC. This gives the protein CAIKRDRGNGNYGYTF.

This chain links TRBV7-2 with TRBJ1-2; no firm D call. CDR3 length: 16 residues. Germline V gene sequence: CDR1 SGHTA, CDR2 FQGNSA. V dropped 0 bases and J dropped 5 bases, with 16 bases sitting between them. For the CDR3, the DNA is TGTGCCAGCAGCTTAGCGCATGTCTTCGGCGGGTATGGCTACACCTTC. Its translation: CASSLAHVFGGYGYTF.

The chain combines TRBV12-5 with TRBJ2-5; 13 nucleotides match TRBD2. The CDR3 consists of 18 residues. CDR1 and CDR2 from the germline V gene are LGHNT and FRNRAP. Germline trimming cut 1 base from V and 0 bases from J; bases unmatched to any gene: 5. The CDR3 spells CASGLGLAGGRYQETQYF. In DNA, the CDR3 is TGTGCTAGTGGTTTGGGACTAGCGGGGGGCCGGTACCAAGAGACCCAGTACTTC.

CDR3 coding DNA: TGTGCCAGCAGCGCAACTAGCGGGGGGGCCTACGAGCAGTACTTC. Its translation: CASSATSGGAYEQYF. The chain employs TRBV11-2 and TRBJ2-7, with 13 bases identical to TRBD2. This CDR3 is 15 amino acids long. Germline trimming cut 5 bases from V and 2 bases from J; bases unmatched to any gene: 3. CDR1 and CDR2 (germline): SGHAT, FQNNGV.

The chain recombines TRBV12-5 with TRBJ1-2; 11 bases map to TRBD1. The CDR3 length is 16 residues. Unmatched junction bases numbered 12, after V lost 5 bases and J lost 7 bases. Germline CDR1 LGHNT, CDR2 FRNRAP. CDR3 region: CASGLRTGGQKFGYTF. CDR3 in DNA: TGTGCTAGTGGTCTAAGGACAGGGGGCCAGAAGTTTGGCTACACCTTC.

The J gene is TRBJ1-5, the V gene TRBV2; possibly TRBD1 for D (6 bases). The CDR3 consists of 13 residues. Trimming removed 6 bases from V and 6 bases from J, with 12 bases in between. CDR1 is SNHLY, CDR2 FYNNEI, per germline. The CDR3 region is CASRTGEGQPQHF. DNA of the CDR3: TGTGCCAGCAGGACAGGTGAGGGTCAGCCCCAGCATTTT.

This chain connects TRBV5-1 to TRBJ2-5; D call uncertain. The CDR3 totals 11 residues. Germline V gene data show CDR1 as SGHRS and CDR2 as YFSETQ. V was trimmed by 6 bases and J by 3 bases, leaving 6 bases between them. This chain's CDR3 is CASNAEETQYF. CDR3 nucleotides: TGCGCCAGCAATGCGGAAGAGACCCAGTACTTC. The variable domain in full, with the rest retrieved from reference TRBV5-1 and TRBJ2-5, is KAGVTQTPRYLIKTRGQQVTLSCSPISGHRSVSWYQQTPGQGLQFLFEYFSETQRNKGNFPGRFSGRQFSNSRSEMNVSTLELGDSALYLCASNAEETQYFGPGTRLLVL.

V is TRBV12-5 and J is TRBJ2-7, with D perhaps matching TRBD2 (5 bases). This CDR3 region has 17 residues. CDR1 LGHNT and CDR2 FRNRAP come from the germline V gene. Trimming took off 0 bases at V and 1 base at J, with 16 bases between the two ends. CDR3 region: CASGLVQAGEQSYEQYF. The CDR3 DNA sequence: TGTGCTAGTGGTTTGGTACAAGCCGGGGAACAGTCCTACGAGCAGTACTTC.